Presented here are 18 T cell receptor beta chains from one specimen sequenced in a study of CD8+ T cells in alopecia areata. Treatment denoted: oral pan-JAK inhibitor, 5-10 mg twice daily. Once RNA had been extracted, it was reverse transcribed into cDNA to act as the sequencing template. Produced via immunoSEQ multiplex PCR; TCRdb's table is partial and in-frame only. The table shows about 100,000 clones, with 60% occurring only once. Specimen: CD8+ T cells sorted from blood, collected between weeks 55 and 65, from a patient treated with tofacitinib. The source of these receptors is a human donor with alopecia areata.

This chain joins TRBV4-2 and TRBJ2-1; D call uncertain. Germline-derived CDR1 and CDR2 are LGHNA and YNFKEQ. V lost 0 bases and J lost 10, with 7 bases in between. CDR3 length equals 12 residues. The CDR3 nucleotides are TGTGCCAGCAGCCAAGATTCGCCCGAGCAGTTCTTC. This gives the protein CASSQDSPEQFF.

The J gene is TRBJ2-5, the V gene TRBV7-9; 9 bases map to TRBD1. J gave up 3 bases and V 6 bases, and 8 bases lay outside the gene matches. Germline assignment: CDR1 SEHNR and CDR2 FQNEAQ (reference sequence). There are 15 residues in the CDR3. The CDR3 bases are TGTGCCAGCAGGGCGGACAGGGGAATGAAAGAGACCCAGTACTTC. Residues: CASRADRGMKETQYF. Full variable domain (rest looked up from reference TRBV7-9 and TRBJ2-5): DTGVSQNPRHKITKRGQNVTFRCDPISEHNRLYWYRQTLGQGPEFLTYFQNEAQLEKSRLLSDRFSAERPKGSFSTLEIQRTEQGDSAMYLCASRADRGMKETQYFGPGTRLLVL.

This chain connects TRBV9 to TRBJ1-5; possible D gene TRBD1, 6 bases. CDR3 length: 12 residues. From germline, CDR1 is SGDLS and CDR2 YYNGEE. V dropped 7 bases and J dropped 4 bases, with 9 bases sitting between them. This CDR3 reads CASGGGNQPQHF. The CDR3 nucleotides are TGTGCCAGCGGAGGGGGGAATCAGCCCCAGCATTTT.

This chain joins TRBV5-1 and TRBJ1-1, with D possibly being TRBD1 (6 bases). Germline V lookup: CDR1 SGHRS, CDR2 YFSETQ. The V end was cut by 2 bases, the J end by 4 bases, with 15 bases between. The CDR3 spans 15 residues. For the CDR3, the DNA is TGCGCCAGCAGCTTAACAGGGTCGGGAGCCACTGAAGCTTTCTTT. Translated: CASSLTGSGATEAFF.

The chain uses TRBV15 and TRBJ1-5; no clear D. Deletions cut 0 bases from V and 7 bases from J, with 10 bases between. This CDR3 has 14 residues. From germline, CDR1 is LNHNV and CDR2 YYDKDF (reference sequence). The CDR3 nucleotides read TGTGCCACCAGCAGAGACCGCCCGGGGCAGCCCCAGCATTTT. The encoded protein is CATSRDRPGQPQHF.

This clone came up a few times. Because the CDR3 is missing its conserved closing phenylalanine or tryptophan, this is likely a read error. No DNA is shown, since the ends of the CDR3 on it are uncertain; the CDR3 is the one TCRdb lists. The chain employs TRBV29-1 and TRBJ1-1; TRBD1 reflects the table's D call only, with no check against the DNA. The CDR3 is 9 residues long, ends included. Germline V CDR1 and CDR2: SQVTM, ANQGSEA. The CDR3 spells CSVGEQGHP.

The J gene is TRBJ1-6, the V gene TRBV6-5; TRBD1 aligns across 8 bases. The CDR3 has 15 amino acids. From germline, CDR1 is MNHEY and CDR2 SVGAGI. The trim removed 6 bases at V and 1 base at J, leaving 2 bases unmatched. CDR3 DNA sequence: TGTGCCAGCAGCAGACAGGGGTCCTATAATTCACCCCTCCACTTT. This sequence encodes CASSRQGSYNSPLHF.

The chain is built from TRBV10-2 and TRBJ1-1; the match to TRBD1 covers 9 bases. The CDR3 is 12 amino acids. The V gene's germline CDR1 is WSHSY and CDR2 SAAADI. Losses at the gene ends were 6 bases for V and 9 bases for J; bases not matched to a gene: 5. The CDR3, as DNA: TGCGCCAGCAGCTGGGACAGGGTCAAAGCTTTCTTT. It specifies CASSWDRVKAFF.

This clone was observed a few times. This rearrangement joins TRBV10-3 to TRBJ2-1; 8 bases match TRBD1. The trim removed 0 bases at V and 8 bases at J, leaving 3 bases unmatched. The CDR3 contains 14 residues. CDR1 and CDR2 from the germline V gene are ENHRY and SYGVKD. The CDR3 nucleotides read TGTGCCATCAGTGAGTCTGACAGGGGTGATGAGCAGTTCTTC. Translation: CAISESDRGDEQFF.

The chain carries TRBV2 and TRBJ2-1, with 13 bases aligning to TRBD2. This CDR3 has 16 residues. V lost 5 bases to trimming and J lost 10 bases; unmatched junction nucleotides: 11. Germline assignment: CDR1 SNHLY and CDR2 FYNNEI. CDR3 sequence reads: CASSNKLAGGQREQFF. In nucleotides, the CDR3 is TGTGCCAGCAGTAACAAACTAGCGGGGGGGCAGCGGGAGCAGTTCTTC.

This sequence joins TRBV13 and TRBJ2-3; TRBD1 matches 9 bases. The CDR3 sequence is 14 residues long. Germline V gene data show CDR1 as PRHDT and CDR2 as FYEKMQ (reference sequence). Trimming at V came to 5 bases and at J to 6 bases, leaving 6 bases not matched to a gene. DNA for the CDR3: TGTGCCAGCAGCCCAGGGACAGGGATGGATACGCAGTATTTT. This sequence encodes CASSPGTGMDTQYF. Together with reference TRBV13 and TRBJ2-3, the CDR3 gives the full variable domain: AAGVIQSPRHLIKEKRETATLKCYPIPRHDTVYWYQQGPGQDPQFLISFYEKMQSDKGSIPDRFSAQQFSDYHSELNMSSLELGDSALYFCASSPGTGMDTQYFGPGTRLTVL.

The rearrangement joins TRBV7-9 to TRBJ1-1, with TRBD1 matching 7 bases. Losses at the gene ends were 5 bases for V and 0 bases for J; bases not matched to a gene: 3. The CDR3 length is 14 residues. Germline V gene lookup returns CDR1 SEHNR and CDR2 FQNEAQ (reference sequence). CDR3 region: CASSPGQMNTEAFF. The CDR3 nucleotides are TGTGCCAGCAGCCCGGGACAGATGAACACTGAAGCTTTCTTT.

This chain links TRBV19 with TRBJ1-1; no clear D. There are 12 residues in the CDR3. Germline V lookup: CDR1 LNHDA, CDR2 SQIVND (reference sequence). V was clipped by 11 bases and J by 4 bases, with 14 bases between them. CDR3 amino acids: CACKAGGTEAFF. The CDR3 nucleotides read TGTGCCTGCAAGGCGGGAGGCACTGAAGCTTTCTTT.

Written as DNA, the CDR3 is TGTGCCAGCAGCTTAGTACGATGGGGCACAGATACGCAGTATTTT. This gives the protein CASSLVRWGTDTQYF. This chain joins TRBV7-2 and TRBJ2-3; no definite D call. CDR1 is SGHTA, CDR2 FQGNSA, per germline. This CDR3 contains 15 residues. V was cut by 1 base and J by 1 base, with 9 bases left in between.

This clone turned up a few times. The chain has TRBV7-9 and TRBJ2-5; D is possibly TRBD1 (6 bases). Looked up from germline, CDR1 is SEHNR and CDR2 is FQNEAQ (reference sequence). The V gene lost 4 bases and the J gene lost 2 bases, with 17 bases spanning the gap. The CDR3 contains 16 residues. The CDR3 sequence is CASSYTQGVLQETQYF. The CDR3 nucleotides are TGTGCCAGCAGCTACACACAGGGCGTATTGCAAGAGACCCAGTACTTC.

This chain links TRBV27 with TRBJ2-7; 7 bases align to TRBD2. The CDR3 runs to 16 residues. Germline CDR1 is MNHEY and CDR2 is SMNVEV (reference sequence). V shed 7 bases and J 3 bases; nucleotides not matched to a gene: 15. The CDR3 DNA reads TGTGCCAGCATCCTCCCCACAGGACTAGGACTCTACGAGCAGTACTTC. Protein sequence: CASILPTGLGLYEQYF.

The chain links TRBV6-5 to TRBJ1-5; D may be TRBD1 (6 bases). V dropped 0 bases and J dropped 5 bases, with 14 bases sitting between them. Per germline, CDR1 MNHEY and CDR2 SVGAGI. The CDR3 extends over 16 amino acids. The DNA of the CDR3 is TGTGCCAGCAGTTACTCCCGGACAGAGAAAGATCAGCCCCAGCATTTT. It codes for CASSYSRTEKDQPQHF.

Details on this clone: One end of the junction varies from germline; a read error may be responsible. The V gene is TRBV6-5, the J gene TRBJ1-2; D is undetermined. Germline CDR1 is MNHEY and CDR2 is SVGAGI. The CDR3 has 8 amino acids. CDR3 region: CATDRAHF. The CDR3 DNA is TGTGCCACGGACCGGGCCCACTTC.